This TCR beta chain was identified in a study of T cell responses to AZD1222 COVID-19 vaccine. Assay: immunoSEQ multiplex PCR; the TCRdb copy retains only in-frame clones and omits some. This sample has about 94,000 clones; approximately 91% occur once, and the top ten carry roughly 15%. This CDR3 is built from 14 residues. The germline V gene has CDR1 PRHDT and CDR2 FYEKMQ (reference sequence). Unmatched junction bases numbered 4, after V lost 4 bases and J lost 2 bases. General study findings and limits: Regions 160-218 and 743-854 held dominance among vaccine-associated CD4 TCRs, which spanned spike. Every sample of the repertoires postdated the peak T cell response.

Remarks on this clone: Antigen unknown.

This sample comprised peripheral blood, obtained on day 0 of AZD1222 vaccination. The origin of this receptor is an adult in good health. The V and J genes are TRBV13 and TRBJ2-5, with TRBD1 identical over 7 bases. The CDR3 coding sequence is TGTGCCAGCAGCTCCCTGACAGGGCAAGAGACCCAGTACTTC. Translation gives CASSSLTGQETQYF.